Given below is one T cell receptor beta chain in context. In this sample, this clonotype turned up many times. Its cognate antigen has yet to be identified. Per-base qualities were not stored, and no clone one base away is much larger. Libraries of naive CD8 T cells were built from approximately 22,000 to 940,000 sorted cells, with 10%, 30% or 50% of the purified RNA used. Naive CD8 T cells, defined as CD8+CD4-CCR7+CD45RA+, were FACS-sorted into RLT Plus buffer on a BD FACSAria II. To test detection sensitivity, Jurkat RNA equivalent to more than 8 TCR copies was spiked into samples of roughly 18,000-1,100,000 naive CD8 T cells. CD8 T cells were enriched using RosetteSep CD8+ T Cell Enrichment Cocktail and Ficoll-Paque, and the enriched cells then underwent ACK red cell lysis. The sample originates from a study of molecular identifiers for immune sequencing clone quantification (dated 2018 in TCRdb). For the study in its entirety: In a replicate experiment, RNA from 20,000 or 100,000 naive CD8 T cells was split into five aliquots, four of which were sequenced. This methods study benchmarked molecular-identifier clustering-based TCR repertoire sequencing (MIDCIRS) and TCR RNA copy counting, using CD8 T cells to do so.

The germline V gene gives CDR1 as MDHEN and CDR2 as SYDVKM. Trimming leaves V shorter by 7 bases and J shorter by 4 bases, with the junction holding 10 bases beyond the gene matches. From cysteine to phenylalanine, the CDR3 is 15 amino acids long. The only DNA kept is the CDR3, 45 bases in frame from the first base. Library creation used PCR. This sample was sequenced with an Illumina HiSeq 4000. Preparation of bulk TCR libraries followed a previously described approach, with the TCR primers listed in Table S5. The Qiagen AllPrep DNA/RNA kit was used to purify total RNA. Reads from multiple sequencing runs of the same library were pooled before analysis. Turning to the authors' computational methods: Reads were retained only if an exact TCR constant sequence was present, and the retained reads were trimmed to 150 nt and grouped according to their 12-nt molecular barcodes. Reads in each barcode group were sub-clustered using a 15% Levenshtein threshold, and a quality-weighted consensus sequence was built for each RNA molecule. Non-functional sequences were removed, as were lower-count sequences one edit away from another. Barcode sub-clusters with fewer than 20% of the maximum read count were removed, based on fitting two negative binomial distributions. TCRdb itself trimmed the public reads at Q25 with fastp, ran MiXCR and retained productive beta chains. Entries that share a CDR3 protein sequence are merged under the most common genes and DNA. The V and J calls were not made by the authors but by TCRdb's processing. Within this sample are about 89,000 distinct CDR3 sequences, with 15% to 20% of them counted one time only. The biggest ten clones account for roughly 0.8% of the sample.

General findings and caveats noted by the study authors: When barcode sub-clustering was left out, chimeric consensus sequences inflated TCR diversity, with chimeras reaching as high as 47%. Spiked-in Jurkat TCR RNA equal to a single cell's worth was reported to be detectable even within 1,200,000 naive CD8 T cells. Modeling gave about three recovered TCR RNA copies per cell versus 7.5 to 10 by digital PCR, implying approximately 32% capture efficiency. In CMV-specific effector cells, clones with more than 20 RNA copies accounted for over 98% of molecules, whereas in naive cells such clones accounted for under 1%. Identical TCR molecules sharing a barcode could cause highly expanded clone sizes to be underestimated. Naive libraries contained spiked-in Jurkat TCR RNA (approximately 10 copies' worth), which is not part of the donor repertoire.

The clonotype was recovered from a human donor in good health. Some libraries in this study had Jurkat cell RNA spiked in. The sequenced material came from naive CD8+ T cells from blood, with Jurkat cell RNA spiked in. This specimen's cell subset or site label, interpreted: FACS-sorted CD8+CD4-CCR7+CD45RA+ naive T cells. In this chain, TRBV28 is recombined with TRBJ2-3; 8 central bases correspond to TRBD1. The nucleotides are TGTGCCAGCACCGAGACAGGGGATGAAGCAGATACGCAGTATTTT. It is translated as CASTETGDEADTQYF.